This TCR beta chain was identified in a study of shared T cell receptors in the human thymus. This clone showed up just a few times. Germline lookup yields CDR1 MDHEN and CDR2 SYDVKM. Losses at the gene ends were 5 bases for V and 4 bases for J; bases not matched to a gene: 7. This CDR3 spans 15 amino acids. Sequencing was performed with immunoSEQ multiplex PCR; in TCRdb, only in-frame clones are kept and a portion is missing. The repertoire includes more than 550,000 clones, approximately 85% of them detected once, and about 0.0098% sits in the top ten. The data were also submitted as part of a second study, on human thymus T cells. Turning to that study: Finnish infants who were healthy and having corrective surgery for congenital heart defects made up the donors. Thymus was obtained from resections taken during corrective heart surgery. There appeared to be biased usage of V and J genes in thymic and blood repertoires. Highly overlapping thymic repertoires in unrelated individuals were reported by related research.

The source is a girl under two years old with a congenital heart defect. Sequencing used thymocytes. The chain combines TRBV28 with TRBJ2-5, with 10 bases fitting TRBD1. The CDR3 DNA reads TGTGCCAGCAGTCCCGGGACAGGGGTATCAGAGACCCAGTACTTC. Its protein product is CASSPGTGVSETQYF.